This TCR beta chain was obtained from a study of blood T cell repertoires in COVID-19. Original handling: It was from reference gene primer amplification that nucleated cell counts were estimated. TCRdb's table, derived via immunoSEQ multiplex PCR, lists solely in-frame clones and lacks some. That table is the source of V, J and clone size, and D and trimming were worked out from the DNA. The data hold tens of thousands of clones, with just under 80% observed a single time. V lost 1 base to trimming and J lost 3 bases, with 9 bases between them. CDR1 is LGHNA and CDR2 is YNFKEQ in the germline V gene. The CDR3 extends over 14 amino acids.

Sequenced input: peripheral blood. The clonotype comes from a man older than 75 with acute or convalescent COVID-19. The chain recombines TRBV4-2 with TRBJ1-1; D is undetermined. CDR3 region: CASSQGPRDTEAFF. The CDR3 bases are TGTGCCAGCAGCCAAGGACCGCGGGACACTGAAGCTTTCTTT.